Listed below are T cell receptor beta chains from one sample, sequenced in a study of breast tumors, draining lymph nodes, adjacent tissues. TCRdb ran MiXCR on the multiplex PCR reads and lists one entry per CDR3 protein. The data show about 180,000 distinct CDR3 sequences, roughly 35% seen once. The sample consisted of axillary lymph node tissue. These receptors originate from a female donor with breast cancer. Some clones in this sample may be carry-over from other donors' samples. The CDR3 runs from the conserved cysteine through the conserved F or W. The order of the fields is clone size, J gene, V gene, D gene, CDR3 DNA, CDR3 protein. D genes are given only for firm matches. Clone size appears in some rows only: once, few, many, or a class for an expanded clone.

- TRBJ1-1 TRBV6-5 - TGTGCCAGCAGTTACTCTCCCATCAGGGCCGTGGGCACTGAAGCTTTCTTT CASSYSPIRAVGTEAFF
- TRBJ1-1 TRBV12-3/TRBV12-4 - TGTGCCAGCAGTTTGAGGGGGACGTCGGCTGAAGCTTTCTTT CASSLRGTSAEAFF
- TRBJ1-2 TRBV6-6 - TGTGCCAGCATGCGGACAGCCGGGGGTTATGGCTACACCTTC CASMRTAGGYGYTF
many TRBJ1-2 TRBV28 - TGTGCCAGCAGTTTGGAACCCTATGGCTACACCTTC CASSLEPYGYTF
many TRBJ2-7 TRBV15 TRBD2 TGTGCCACCAGCAGAGATCAAGAAGCGGGAGGGTACTGGGCATACGAGCAGTACTTC CATSRDQEAGGYWAYEQYF
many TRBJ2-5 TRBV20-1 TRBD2 TGCAGTGCCCTCGCGGGGGGGCGGTGGCAAGAGACCCAGTACTTC CSALAGGRWQETQYF
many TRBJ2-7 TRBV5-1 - TGCGCCAGCAGCCCGAGGAGTAGCCCCTACGAGCAGTACTTC CASSPRSSPYEQYF
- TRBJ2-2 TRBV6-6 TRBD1 TGTGCCAGCAGTCACTCCGGACAGGGGGCTGGCACCGGGGAGCTGTTTTTT CASSHSGQGAGTGELFF
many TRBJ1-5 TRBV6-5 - TGTGCCAGCAGTTACAGTAGCAATCAGCCCCAGCATTTT CASSYSSNQPQHF
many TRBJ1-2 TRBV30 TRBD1 TGTGCCTGGAGTGTACGAACAGGGGGCCATGGCTACACCTTC CAWSVRTGGHGYTF
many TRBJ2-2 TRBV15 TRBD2 TGTGCCACCAGCAGAGAGAGGGGAGTCTGGCTAGCGGGGGGATCCGGGGAGCTGTTTTTT CATSRERGVWLAGGSGELFF
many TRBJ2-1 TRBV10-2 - TGCGCCAGCAGGCCCGACGATTGGGATGAGCAGTTCTTC CASRPDDWDEQFF
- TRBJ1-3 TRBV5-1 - TGCGCCAGCAGCCCGGGGGAAGGGGAAAACACCATATATTTT CASSPGEGENTIYF
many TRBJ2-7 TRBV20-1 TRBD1 TGCAGTGCTAGAGACCTACAGGGGTCCTCCTACGAGCAGTACTTC CSARDLQGSSYEQYF
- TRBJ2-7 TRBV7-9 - TGTGCCAGCAGCTTAGGGCGAGTAAGACCTGAGAACCCACCGAGCTACGAGCAGTACTTC CASSLGRVRPENPPSYEQYF
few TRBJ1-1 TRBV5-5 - TGTGCCAGCAGTCCGAGAACAGGCCTGAACACTGAAGCTTTCTTT CASSPRTGLNTEAFF
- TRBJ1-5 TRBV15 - TGTGCCACCAGCAGACGATGGGAGGGGATAAGCAATCAGCCCCAGCATTTT CATSRRWEGISNQPQHF